This T cell receptor beta chain was recovered during a study of siplizumab effects on memory and regulatory T cells (dated by TCRdb to the late 2010s). The study in broad terms: The study looked at the effect of siplizumab, an anti-CD2 antibody, on alloreactive T-cell subsets in allogeneic mixed lymphocyte reactions made from human PBMCs. On the study overall, not on this receptor specifically: The cumulative frequency of alloreactive sequences traceable to unstimulated CD4+ memory T cells was significantly reduced by siplizumab. Of the alloreactive CD4+ clones that could be mapped, the Treg-derived share averaged roughly 69% with siplizumab compared with around 25% in control reactions. Unstimulated naive T cells appeared more diverse than memory T cells, and naive cells seemed to contribute substantially to the alloresponse. For roughly 75-96% of proliferating CD4+ or CD8+ clones, no naive or memory phenotype could be assigned. Sequences below about 10^-5 frequency were poorly captured, so only a minor fraction of alloreactive clones could be mapped to unstimulated subsets. The suppressive function of proliferating Tregs from siplizumab cultures was not functionally confirmed.

Sorted unstimulated T cells, along with proliferating T cells recovered from mixed lymphocyte reactions, underwent TCRbeta CDR3 sequencing. Fresh whole blood from about eleven HLA-typed healthy donors served as the source for isolating PBMCs. To map where alloreactive clones came from, unstimulated CD4+ regulatory T cells were FACS-sorted. Regarding this clone: The antigen this receptor binds is unknown. It has no much larger one-base neighbor in the sample; base qualities were not kept.

Including cysteine and phenylalanine, the CDR3 has 10 amino acids. Only the CDR3 portion is preserved as DNA: 30 bases, with reading frame beginning at the first base. Library method: the immunoSEQ multiplex PCR assay. The deep sequencing platform assayed roughly 10^5 TCR templates per sample. Genomic DNA extracted from sorted T cells was used for TCRbeta CDR3 sequencing. Under the source paper's analysis protocol: Clonal analysis of TCRbeta CDR3 data was done in the R programming language. Unstimulated samples were compared with post-reaction CFSE-low samples to define alloreactive CD4+ and CD8+ clones. Alloreactive CD4+ clones were assigned to regulatory or non-regulatory origin by matching sequences to sorted unstimulated Treg and non-Treg repertoires. Held by TCRdb, this immuneACCESS table contains in-frame sequences only and omits some clones. Under half of the omission traces to an unresolved V gene where checked; the cause of the rest is unknown. That table gives V, J and clone size, and the DNA gave D and trimming. This sample comprises about 70,000 clones, around 90% of them detected only once. 1.5% to 2% of the sample is held by the ten biggest clonotypes.

The receptor comes from a human donor in good health. The material sequenced was Tregs sorted from blood. The rearrangement joined TRBV1 to TRBJ2-7; the table's D call TRBD2 went unverified against the DNA. TRBV1 corresponds to a pseudogene. The nucleotide sequence is given as TGCACCAACAGGTATTACGAGCAGTACTTC. This yields the protein CTNRYYEQYF.